This T cell receptor (beta chain) originates from a study of blood T cells in healthy people across ages (dated by TCRdb to between 2015 and 2016). Concerning the study at large: Template switching captured roughly one uniquely barcoded TCR beta cDNA molecule per two T cells in model experiments. The study analyzed two additional independent replicas of 1 million unique cDNA reads from the same blood draw for two donors, one aged 18 to 30 and one aged 80 or older. The study measured age-related changes in TCR beta repertoire diversity using deep sequencing normalized with unique cDNA molecular identifiers. The donors were split into four age groups: young (average around 16 years), middle-aged (about 40), aged (62) and long-lived (approximately 80). Beyond this particular receptor, the publication reports: Observed TCR beta diversity per million T cells fell roughly linearly with age, and a significant reduction was already apparent by age approximately 41. The long-lived group showed more naive CD4+ T cells, fewer expanded clones and increased TCR diversity than the aged group, suggesting age selection. Donor CMV infection status was unknown, potentially confounding age-related changes in expanded clonotypes. Total diversity estimates from one million sequenced T cells were considered lower bounds and underestimates. There was a strong correlation between observed TCR beta diversity and the percentage of naive T cells measured by flow cytometry. Since profiling was done on bulk unsorted PBMCs, naive and antigen-experienced compartments could not be conclusively compared.

The germline V gene provides CDR1 SGDLS and CDR2 YYNGEE. The CDR3 holds 14 amino acids from the cysteine to the phenylalanine. This entry keeps only the CDR3 DNA: 42 bases, framed from base 1. Trimming at the junction amounts to 4 bases on V and 4 bases on J, and the germline ends lie 11 bases apart. A note on this clonotype: Its antigen target is currently unknown. The sample holds no much larger clone one base away, and base qualities are not on file.

The donors were roughly 39 Caucasian individuals from Russia, aged roughly 6 to 100 years, who were systemically healthy. Each donor gave ten milliliters of peripheral blood, collected into EDTA-treated Vacutainer tubes. PBMCs were isolated by Ficoll-Paque density-gradient centrifugation, with at least 6.5 million obtained per sample. Trizol reagent was used to extract total RNA from the PBMCs, yielding at least 6 micrograms per sample. The percentages of naive CD45RAhigh/CD27high T cells were determined by flow cytometry on a PBMC aliquot from every donor. The library was obtained by 5' RACE. Sequencing used an Illumina HiSeq 2500. The second PCR ran for roughly 7 to 12 cycles and used a J-beta primer mix along with a sample-barcoded 5' primer. Each TCR beta cDNA molecule received a unique molecular identifier from a template-switch 5' adaptor carrying 12 random nucleotides. Each sample yielded at least 2.5 million CDR3-containing paired-end reads. First-strand cDNA synthesis was performed from all RNA using the Mint cDNA synthesis kit, with priming by a TRBC-specific oligonucleotide. All cDNA was treated with uracil-DNA glycosylase and then went through a first 18-cycle PCR with the universal primers M1SS and BC2_uni_R. The authors' pipeline ran thus. Each sample was normalized by randomly selecting 1 million high-quality reads, each carrying a distinct molecular identifier. Reads sharing molecular identifiers were discarded rather than binned into consensus sequences. MiTCR, set to a Q25 quality threshold and the strictest error-elimination algorithm, was used for CDR3 identification, clonotype clustering and error correction. A nonparametric unseen species model with Euler transformation was used to estimate a lower bound on total TCR beta diversity. TCRdb's own reprocessing of the public reads used fastp at Q25 and MiXCR and kept productive beta chains. All rows with the same CDR3 protein become a single entry with the most common DNA and genes. Here the V and J calls rest on TCRdb's processing, not on the authors' analysis. The sample table holds approximately 580,000 distinct CDR3 sequences, of which around 24% were seen once. Clones ranked in the top ten supply 8.7% of the sample.

Separately, the same data were catalogued under a study of T cells of mothers and their children. That second report states: Nine systemically healthy Caucasian individuals served as donors, namely three mothers together with their six children. cDNA synthesis used all of the extracted RNA, with roughly 1.5 ug of RNA in each 15 ul reaction. In the second PCR, sample barcodes and 2-4 random nucleotides were introduced via the M1S primer. Each mother yielded over 9.5 million TCR beta CDR3 reads and each child 2.5 million to 3 million reads. In both related and unrelated pairs, thymic selection shapes the output of TCR recombination in a similar way, with inherited differences having only a minor effect. Normalized repertoire overlap in related mother-child pairs was always slightly higher than in unrelated mother-child pairs, but the difference was never significant. Persistent microchimeric T cell clones were not detected, at a sensitivity of approximately 98 clones per million clonotypes. Deep NGS was used in the study to compare the TCR beta repertoires of mothers and children and to look for features that separate related mother-child pairs from unrelated individuals. Mothers averaged roughly 40 +/- 4 years of age and children averaged about 10 +/- 4 years. After adapters were ligated using NEBNext reagents, the libraries underwent 100+100 nt paired-end sequencing on an Illumina HiSeq 2000. To prevent cross-contamination, the mother and child libraries were prepared one month apart and sequenced in separate runs. Between roughly 500,000 and 2,000,000 distinct TCR beta clonotypes were identified per donor. Naive TCR beta clonotypes were estimated from low-frequency clonotypes matched to each donor's FACS-determined naive share, without sorting.

In this chain, TRBV9 is recombined with TRBJ1-4, with TRBD1 tentatively as D gene (5 bases match). Sequenced: blood. The receptor's source is a boy aged 5 to 17 in good health. The CDR3 protein sequence reads: CASSPRTYNEKLFF. The DNA is as follows: TGTGCCAGCAGCCCCCGGACATATAATGAAAAACTGTTTTTT. Joined to the reference TRBV9 and TRBJ1-4 proteins, this CDR3 gives the full variable domain: DSGVTQTPKHLITATGQRVTLRCSPRSGDLSVYWYQQSLDQGLQFLIQYYNGEERAKGNILERFSAQQFPDLHSELNLSSLELGDSALYFCASSPRTYNEKLFFGSGTQLSVL.